This T cell receptor beta chain was found in a study of human T cells and chemical hapten exposure. The time point is: pre-sensitization, week 0. Treatment here: therapeutic diphenylcyclopropenone sensitization with weekly scalp DPC. The study extracted total RNA from unfractionated whole blood. In TCRdb, the RACE reads were re-called with MiXCR into one record per CDR3 protein. The table lists fewer than 45,000 distinct CDR3 sequences, less than 15% of them singletons. The CDR3 consists of 15 residues. V trimming: 5 bases; J trimming: 6 bases; junction bases outside the gene matches: 9. The sequencing used whole blood, collected in connection with sensitization to the hapten diphenylcyclopropenone (DPC). This chain joins TRBV12-3 or TRBV12-4 and TRBJ2-7; 11 nucleotides agree with TRBD2. The sequence was obtained from a woman in her forties with alopecia areata. Some clones in this sample may be carry-over from other donors' samples. CDR3 protein: CASSVIAGGPSEQYF. The CDR3 DNA reads as TGTGCCAGCAGTGTTATAGCGGGGGGGCCAAGCGAGCAGTACTTC.